This record concerns one T cell receptor (beta chain) sequence. What it recognizes is unknown. Primers included in the PCR were 60 Vbeta and 13 Jbeta primers. Profiling relied on immunoSEQ multiplex PCR, and the TCRdb table lists in-frame clones only, not all of them. The repertoire holds about 130,000 clones, with 80% as singletons. These data belong to a study of cytomegalovirus exposure and HLA in healthy donors. Study background: An early release of data contained roughly 90 million unique TCRs, which came from HLA-typed donors.

This CDR3 is built from 16 residues. Study-wide findings and caveats: In a later analysis, donors in an Asian-associated ancestry cluster reportedly had fewer N-insertions in productive TCRs than the cohort mean. In vitro experiments confirmed that a few CMV-associated chains were specific for CMV antigens. Accounts indicate the classifier identified cytomegalovirus status with strong specificity and sensitivity.

The V and J genes are TRBV21-1 and TRBJ2-7; the table's D call TRBD1 went unverified against the DNA. TRBV21-1 is annotated as a pseudogene. This clonotype was sampled from a man aged 25-45 years in good health and CMV-seronegative. Sequenced: PBMCs. CDR3 residues: CASSAQPTGGNYEQYF. CDR3 nucleotide sequence: TGTGCCAGCAGCGCGCAGCCTACAGGGGGGAACTACGAGCAGTACTTC.